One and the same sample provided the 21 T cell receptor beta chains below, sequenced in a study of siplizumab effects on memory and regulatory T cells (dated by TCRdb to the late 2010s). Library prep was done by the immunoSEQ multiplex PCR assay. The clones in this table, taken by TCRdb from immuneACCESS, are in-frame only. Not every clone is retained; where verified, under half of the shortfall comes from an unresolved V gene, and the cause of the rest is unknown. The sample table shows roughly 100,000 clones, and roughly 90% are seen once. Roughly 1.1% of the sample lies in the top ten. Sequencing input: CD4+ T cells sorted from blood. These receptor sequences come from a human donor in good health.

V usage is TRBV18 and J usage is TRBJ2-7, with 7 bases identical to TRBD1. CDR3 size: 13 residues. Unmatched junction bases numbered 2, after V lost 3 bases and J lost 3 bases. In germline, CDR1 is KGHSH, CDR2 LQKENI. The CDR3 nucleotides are TGTGCCAGCTCACCGGGACAGAACTACGAGCAGTACTTC. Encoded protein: CASSPGQNYEQYF.

The CDR3 DNA is TGTGCCAGCTCACCGGGACAGAATGAAAAACTGTTTTTT. It is translated as CASSPGQNEKLFF. The rearrangement uses TRBV18 and TRBJ1-4, with 7 bases fitting TRBD1. Losses at the gene ends were 3 bases for V and 5 bases for J; bases not matched to a gene: 0. The CDR3 contains 13 residues. The germline V gene has CDR1 KGHSH and CDR2 LQKENI.

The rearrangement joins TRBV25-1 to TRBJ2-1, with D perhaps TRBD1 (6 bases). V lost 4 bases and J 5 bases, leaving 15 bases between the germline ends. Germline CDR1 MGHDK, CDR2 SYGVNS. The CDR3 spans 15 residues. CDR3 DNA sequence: TGTGCCAGCAGTGCGGGACACCTCTTACACAATGAGCAGTTCTTC. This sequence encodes CASSAGHLLHNEQFF.

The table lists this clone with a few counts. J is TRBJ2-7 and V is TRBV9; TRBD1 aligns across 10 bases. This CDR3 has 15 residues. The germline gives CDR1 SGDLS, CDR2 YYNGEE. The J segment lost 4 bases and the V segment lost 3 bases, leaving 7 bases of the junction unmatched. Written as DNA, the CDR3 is TGTGCCAGCAGCGCGACAGGGGGCGGAAGGTACGAGCAGTACTTC. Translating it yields CASSATGGGRYEQYF.

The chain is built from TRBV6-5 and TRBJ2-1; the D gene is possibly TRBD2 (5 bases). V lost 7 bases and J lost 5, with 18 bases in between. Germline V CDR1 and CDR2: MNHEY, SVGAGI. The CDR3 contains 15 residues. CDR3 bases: TGTGCCAGCAAACCCCGGGGTTACTTAAACAATGAGCAGTTCTTC. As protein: CASKPRGYLNNEQFF.

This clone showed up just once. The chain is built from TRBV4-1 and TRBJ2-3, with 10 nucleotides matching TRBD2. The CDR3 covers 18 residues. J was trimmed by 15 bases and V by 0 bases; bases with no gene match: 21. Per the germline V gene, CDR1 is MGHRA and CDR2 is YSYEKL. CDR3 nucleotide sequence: TGCGCCAGCAGCCAAGAGGGCCACAAGGTAGCGGGAGGAAGGAGCGGATATTTT. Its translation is CASSQEGHKVAGGRSGYF.

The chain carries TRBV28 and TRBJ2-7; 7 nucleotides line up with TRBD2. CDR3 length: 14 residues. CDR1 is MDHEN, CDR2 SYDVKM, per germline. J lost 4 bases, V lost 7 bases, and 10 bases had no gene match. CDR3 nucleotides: TGTGCCAGCAACCTGGGGGGGGAAATGTACGAGCAGTACTTC. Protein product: CASNLGGEMYEQYF.

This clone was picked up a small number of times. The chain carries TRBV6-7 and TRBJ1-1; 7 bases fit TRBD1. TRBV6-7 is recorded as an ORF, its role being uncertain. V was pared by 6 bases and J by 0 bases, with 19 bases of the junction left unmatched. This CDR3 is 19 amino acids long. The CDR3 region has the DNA TGTGCCAGCAGCCTAACAATCGGGACAGCAATCCATATGAACACTGAAGCTTTCTTT. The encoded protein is CASSLTIGTAIHMNTEAFF.

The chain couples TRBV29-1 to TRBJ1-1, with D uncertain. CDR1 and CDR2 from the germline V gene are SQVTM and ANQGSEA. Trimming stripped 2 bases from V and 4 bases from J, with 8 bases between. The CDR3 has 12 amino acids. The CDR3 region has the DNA TGCAGCGTTGAACACGGTAGCACTGAAGCTTTCTTT. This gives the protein CSVEHGSTEAFF.

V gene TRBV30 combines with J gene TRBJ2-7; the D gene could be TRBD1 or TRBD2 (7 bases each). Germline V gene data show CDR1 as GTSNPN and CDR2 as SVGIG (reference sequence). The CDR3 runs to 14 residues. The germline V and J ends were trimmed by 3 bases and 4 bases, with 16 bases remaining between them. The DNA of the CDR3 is TGTGCCTGGAGCGGGGGGACAGAGAGTTACGAGCAGTACTTC. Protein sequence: CAWSGGTESYEQYF.

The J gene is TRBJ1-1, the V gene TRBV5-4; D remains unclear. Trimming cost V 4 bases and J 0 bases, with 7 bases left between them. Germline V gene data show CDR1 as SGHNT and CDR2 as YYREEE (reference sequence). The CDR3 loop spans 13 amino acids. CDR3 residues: CASSPGVNTEAFF. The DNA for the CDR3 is TGTGCCAGCAGCCCGGGCGTGAACACTGAAGCTTTCTTT.

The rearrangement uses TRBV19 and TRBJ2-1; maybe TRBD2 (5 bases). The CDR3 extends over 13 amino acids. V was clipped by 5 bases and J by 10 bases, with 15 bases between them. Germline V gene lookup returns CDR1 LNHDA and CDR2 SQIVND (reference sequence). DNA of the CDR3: TGTGCCAGTAGTCCGACCGGGGAAGGGGAGCAGTTCTTC. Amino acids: CASSPTGEGEQFF.

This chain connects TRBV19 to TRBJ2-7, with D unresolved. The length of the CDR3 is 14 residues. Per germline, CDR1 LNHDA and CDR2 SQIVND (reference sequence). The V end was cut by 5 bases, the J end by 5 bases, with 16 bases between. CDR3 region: CASSLSAPPDEQYF. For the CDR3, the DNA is TGTGCCAGTAGTCTCTCGGCCCCTCCGGACGAGCAGTACTTC.

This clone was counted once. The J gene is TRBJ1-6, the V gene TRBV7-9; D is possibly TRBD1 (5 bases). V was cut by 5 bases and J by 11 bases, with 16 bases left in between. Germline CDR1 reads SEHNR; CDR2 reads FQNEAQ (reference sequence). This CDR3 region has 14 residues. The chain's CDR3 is CASSHVGRATPLHF. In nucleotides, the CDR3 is TGTGCCAGCAGCCACGTGGGCAGGGCTACACCCCTCCACTTT.

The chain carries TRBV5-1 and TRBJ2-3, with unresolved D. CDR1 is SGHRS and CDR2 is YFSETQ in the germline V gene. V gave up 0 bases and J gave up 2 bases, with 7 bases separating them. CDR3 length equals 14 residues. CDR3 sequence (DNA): TGCGCCAGCAGCTTGGTTCAGAACACAGATACGCAGTATTTT. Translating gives CASSLVQNTDTQYF.

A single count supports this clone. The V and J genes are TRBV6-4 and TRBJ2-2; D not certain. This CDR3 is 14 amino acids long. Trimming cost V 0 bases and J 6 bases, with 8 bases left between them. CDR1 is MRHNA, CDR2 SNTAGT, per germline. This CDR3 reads CASSDSDAAGELFF. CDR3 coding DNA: TGTGCCAGCAGTGACTCGGACGCCGCCGGGGAGCTGTTTTTT.

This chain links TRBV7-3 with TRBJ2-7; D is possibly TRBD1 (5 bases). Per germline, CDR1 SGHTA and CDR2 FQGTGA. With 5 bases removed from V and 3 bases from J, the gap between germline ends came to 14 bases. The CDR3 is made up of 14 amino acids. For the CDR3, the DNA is TGTGCCAGCAGCCAGGACCCCGACAGCTACGAGCAGTACTTC. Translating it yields CASSQDPDSYEQYF.

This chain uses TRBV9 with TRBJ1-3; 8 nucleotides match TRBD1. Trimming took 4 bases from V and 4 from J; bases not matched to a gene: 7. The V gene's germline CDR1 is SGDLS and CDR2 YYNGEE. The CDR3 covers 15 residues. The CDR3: CASSYDRGTGNTIYF. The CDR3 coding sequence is TGTGCCAGCAGCTACGACAGGGGTACGGGAAACACCATATATTTT.

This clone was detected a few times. The CDR3 nucleotides are TGTGCCATCTTTTCCCAGACTTCGGATGGCTACACCTTC. This codes for CAIFSQTSDGYTF. The chain uses TRBV10-3 and TRBJ1-2; no reliable D call. This CDR3 has 13 residues. V was shortened by 8 bases and J by 6 bases, with 16 bases between the two germline ends. Germline V lookup: CDR1 ENHRY, CDR2 SYGVKD.

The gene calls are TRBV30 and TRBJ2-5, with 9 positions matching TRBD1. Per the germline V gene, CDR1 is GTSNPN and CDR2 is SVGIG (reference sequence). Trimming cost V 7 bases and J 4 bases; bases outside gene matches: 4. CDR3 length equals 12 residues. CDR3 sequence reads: CASDRGLETQYF. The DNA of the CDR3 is TGTGCCTCAGACAGGGGGTTAGAGACCCAGTACTTC.

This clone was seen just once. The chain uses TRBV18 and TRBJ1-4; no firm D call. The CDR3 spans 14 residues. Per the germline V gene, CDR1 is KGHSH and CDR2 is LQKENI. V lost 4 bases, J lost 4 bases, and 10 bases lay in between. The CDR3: CASSRQPINEKLFF. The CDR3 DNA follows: TGTGCCAGCTCACGCCAGCCTATTAATGAAAAACTGTTTTTT.